Listed here are 18 T cell receptor beta chains from one sample, sequenced in a study of regulatory T cells in long-lasting Graves disease. Time point in this sample: newly diagnosed GD, antithyroid drugs for less than 3 months. The TCR library used RNA extracted from PBMCs. CDR3-region Arm-PCR and iRepertoire HTBI primers produced the TCR beta libraries. Each CDR3 protein is one row after TCRdb ran MiXCR on the multiplex PCR reads. The sample contains under 300,000 distinct CDR3 sequences, roughly 18% of which appear only once. The sequenced sample was peripheral blood mononuclear cells (PBMCs), obtained at new diagnosis, from a patient treated with antithyroid drugs. Receptor source: a female donor with Graves disease.

This clonotype has ten or more counts. V is TRBV4-3 and J is TRBJ2-1; D might be TRBD2 (5 bases). V lost 0 bases, J lost 3 bases, and 12 bases lay in between. The CDR3 runs 16 residues. CDR1 is LGHNA and CDR2 is YSLEER in the germline V gene. For the CDR3, the DNA is TGCGCCAGCAGCCAAGATGCTGGCGGGCACTACAATGAGCAGTTCTTC. Translation gives CASSQDAGGHYNEQFF.

This clonotype occurred a few times. V is TRBV20-1 and J is TRBJ1-2; 11 nucleotides match TRBD1. V was clipped by 6 bases and J by 8 bases; unmatched bases: 11. The CDR3 is made up of 14 amino acids. CDR1 DFQATT and CDR2 SNEGSKA come from the germline V gene (reference sequence). The CDR3 region has the DNA TGCAGTGCCCCTACGGACAGGGGGCCTCGGGGCTACACCTTC. It codes for CSAPTDRGPRGYTF.

This clonotype was counted at least ten times. The chain joins TRBV24-1 to TRBJ2-5, with a tentative D call TRBD1 (6 bases). The CDR3 spans 17 residues. Deletions cut 4 bases from V and 0 bases from J, with 17 bases between. Germline V CDR1 and CDR2: KGHDR, SFDVKD. This CDR3 reads CATSEAQTGLYQETQYF. CDR3 sequence (DNA): TGTGCCACCAGTGAAGCACAGACAGGTCTGTACCAAGAGACCCAGTACTTC.

This clonotype was counted once. This chain connects TRBV7-2 to TRBJ2-3; 12 nucleotides line up with TRBD1. After removal of 2 bases from V and 4 bases from J, the junction contained 7 bases not matched to a gene. The CDR3 has 17 amino acids. Germline V CDR1 and CDR2: SGHTA, FQGNSA. DNA of the CDR3: TGTGCCAGCAGCTTACTCGGGACAGGGGGCATGGCAGATACGCAGTATTTT. Protein sequence: CASSLLGTGGMADTQYF.

This clonotype came up many times. The chain is built from TRBV19 and TRBJ2-5, with D unresolved. The germline V gene encodes CDR1 LNHDA and CDR2 SQIVND (reference sequence). Trimming cost V 8 bases and J 2 bases, with 12 bases left between them. The CDR3 sequence is 13 residues long. The CDR3 sequence: CASRRLGQETQYF. Here the CDR3 DNA reads TGTGCCAGTCGTCGACTCGGTCAAGAGACCCAGTACTTC.

The count of this clonotype is one. The V and J genes are TRBV11-2 and TRBJ2-7, with D hard to call. CDR1 SGHAT and CDR2 FQNNGV come from the germline V gene. CDR3 length: 17 residues. The V end lost 3 bases, the J end lost 3 bases, and 21 bases lay between the germline ends. CDR3 sequence reads: CASSFSPSVGFSYEQYF. CDR3 DNA: TGTGCCAGCAGCTTTTCCCCAAGTGTTGGGTTTAGCTACGAGCAGTACTTC. Looking up the rest from reference TRBV11-2 and TRBJ2-7 gives the full variable domain: EAGVAQSPRYKIIEKRQSVAFWCNPISGHATLYWYQQILGQGPKLLIQFQNNGVVDDSQLPKDRFSAERLKGVDSTLKIQPAKLEDSAVYLCASSFSPSVGFSYEQYFGPGTRLTVT.

This clonotype was observed at least ten times. The rearrangement uses TRBV7-9 and TRBJ2-4; 7 nucleotides agree with TRBD2. V trimming: 4 bases; J trimming: 8 bases; junction bases outside the gene matches: 11. This CDR3 is 15 amino acids long. The germline V gene has CDR1 SEHNR and CDR2 FQNEAQ (reference sequence). The CDR3 spells CASSSPRGGRDIQYF. The CDR3 DNA reads TGTGCCAGCAGCTCCCCCCGCGGAGGGAGGGACATTCAGTACTTC.

This clonotype was recorded at least ten times. This chain joins TRBV4-1 and TRBJ2-3, with D perhaps TRBD2 (6 bases). This CDR3 contains 17 residues. V was shortened by 0 bases and J by 0 bases, with 13 bases between the two germline ends. Germline assignment: CDR1 MGHRA and CDR2 YSYEKL. CDR3 bases: TGCGCCAGCAGCCAAGATTGGGCTAGCGCTAGCACAGATACGCAGTATTTT. Translated, it gives CASSQDWASASTDTQYF.

This clonotype was observed a few times. The chain uses TRBV4-3 and TRBJ2-7; 9 nucleotides align to TRBD2. This CDR3 has 17 residues. V lost 3 bases, J lost 0 bases, and 9 bases stayed unmatched. Germline loops: CDR1 LGHNA, CDR2 YSLEER. CDR3 nucleotides: TGCGCCAGCAGCCAGGCCTCTGGCGGGAGGGCCTCCTACGAGCAGTACTTC. Its translation is CASSQASGGRASYEQYF.

This clonotype was seen ten or more times. The rearrangement links TRBV11-2 to TRBJ2-1, with 7 bases aligning to TRBD2. CDR3 length: 17 amino acids. The germline gives CDR1 SGHAT, CDR2 FQNNGV. V was pared by 5 bases and J by 0 bases, with 10 bases of the junction left unmatched. CDR3 region: CASSVRPSGTSYNEQFF. CDR3 coding DNA: TGTGCCAGCAGCGTAAGACCTAGCGGTACCTCCTACAATGAGCAGTTCTTC.

This clonotype was counted a few times. The rearrangement uses TRBV7-9 and TRBJ2-5; 12 nucleotides match TRBD1. V dropped 2 bases and J dropped 4; count of bases not matched to a gene: 8. The CDR3 extends over 17 amino acids. In germline, CDR1 is SEHNR, CDR2 FQNEAQ (reference sequence). Here the CDR3 DNA reads TGTGCCAGCAGCTTATCCAGGGACAGGGGGCGTCGAGAGACCCAGTACTTC. Amino acids: CASSLSRDRGRRETQYF.

This clonotype was seen more than once but under ten times. This chain uses TRBV7-9 with TRBJ2-3; 9 positions agree with TRBD2. The V gene's germline CDR1 is SEHNR and CDR2 FQNEAQ (reference sequence). With 10 bases clipped from V and 2 bases from J, the junction kept 13 bases outside the gene matches. This CDR3 spans 16 amino acids. For the CDR3, the DNA is TGTGCCACCCAGTCCAGCGGGAGGTGGAACACAGATACGCAGTATTTT. As protein: CATQSSGRWNTDTQYF. Variable domain in full (rest from reference TRBV7-9 and TRBJ2-3): DTGVSQNPRHKITKRGQNVTFRCDPISEHNRLYWYRQTLGQGPEFLTYFQNEAQLEKSRLLSDRFSAERPKGSFSTLEIQRTEQGDSAMYLCATQSSGRWNTDTQYFGPGTRLTVL.

This clonotype was picked up many times. This chain connects TRBV4-1 to TRBJ2-3, with TRBD2 matching 7 bases. The CDR3 is made up of 19 amino acids. Germline V gene sequence: CDR1 MGHRA, CDR2 YSYEKL. Trimming removed 2 bases from V and 2 bases from J; junction bases left unmatched: 16. The CDR3 protein is CASSQPNLRLAVNTDTQYF. CDR3 sequence (DNA): TGCGCCAGCAGCCAACCGAACCTCAGGCTAGCGGTAAACACAGATACGCAGTATTTT.

This clonotype came up many times. At one end the junction does not follow the germline gene, possibly because of a read error. The chain combines TRBV7-7 with TRBJ2-3; maybe TRBD1 (5 bases). The CDR3 covers 13 residues. CDR1 and CDR2 (germline): SSHAT, FNYEAQ (reference sequence). The DNA of the CDR3 is TGTGCTAGCAGCCGACAGTCCACAGATACGCAGTATTTT. This translates into CASSRQSTDTQYF.

This clonotype has just a few counts. A read error may be the cause here, since a much bigger clone is one base away. The chain recombines TRBV18 with TRBJ2-7; D gene ambiguous. Germline V gene sequence: CDR1 KGHSH, CDR2 LQKENI. The V end lost 3 bases, the J end lost 4 bases, and 13 bases lay between the germline ends. CDR3 length: 14 amino acids. CDR3 loop: CASSPRFQEYEQYF. The CDR3 DNA reads as TGTGCCAGCTCACCCCGATTCCAGGAGTACGAGCAGTACTTC.

On this clonotype: This clone may be a read error of a much larger clone one base away. The CDR3 DNA follows: TGCGCCAGCAGCGGGTGGGGCACAGATACGCAGTATTTT. It encodes CASSGWGTDTQYF. The V and J genes are TRBV5-1 and TRBJ2-3; D gene ambiguous. V lost 4 bases to trimming and J lost 1 base, with 7 bases between them. The CDR3 is 13 amino acids. Germline loops: CDR1 SGHRS, CDR2 YFSETQ.

In this sample, this clonotype turned up many times. CDR3 residues: CASSQASGTYEQYF. CDR3 nucleotide sequence: TGTGCCAGCAGTCAGGCTAGCGGCACCTACGAGCAGTACTTC. The chain employs TRBV12-3 or TRBV12-4 and TRBJ2-7, with 7 bases lining up with TRBD2. The CDR3 length is 14 residues. After removal of 5 bases from V and 2 bases from J, the junction contained 6 bases not matched to a gene.

This clonotype was picked up a small number of times. A single base separates this from a much larger clone, so it may be a read error. This chain's CDR3 is CASSKTSASSYSEQFF. The CDR3 DNA sequence: TGTGCCAGCAGCAAAACTAGCGCCAGCTCCTACAGTGAGCAGTTCTTC. The chain combines TRBV12-3 or TRBV12-4 with TRBJ2-1; 7 nucleotides align to TRBD2. The CDR3 totals 16 residues.